This entry describes one TCR beta chain. Its specificity is unknown. Primed by a sample-barcoded 5' primer and a J-beta primer mix, a second PCR proceeded for roughly 7 to 12 cycles. Each sample yielded at least 3 million CDR3-containing paired-end reads. Each CDR3 protein is one row after TCRdb ran MiXCR on the 5' RACE reads. This table holds approximately 1.5 million distinct CDR3 sequences, 30% to 40% found once. This entry belongs to a study of blood T cells in healthy people across ages. Findings and caveats of the study: Higher diversity and more naive CD4+ cells were features of long-lived donors, compared to aged donors.

V lost 1 base and J lost 8, with 18 bases in between. From germline, CDR1 is SGDLS and CDR2 YYNGEE. This CDR3 is 15 amino acids long. This chain links TRBV9 with TRBJ1-2; a possible D gene is TRBD1 (5 bases). Sequenced input: blood. The source is a woman aged 25-40 years in good health. The CDR3: CASSVSGRVPSGYTF. The DNA of the CDR3 is TGTGCCAGCAGCGTATCCGGCAGGGTACCGTCCGGCTACACCTTC.